The rows below give T cell receptor beta chains drawn from one sample of a study of shared clonotypes between healthy human individuals. Using immunoSEQ multiplex PCR, the repertoire was profiled, and TCRdb retains in-frame clones only, with some absent. The data contain 1.6 million or so clones, approximately 98.5% of them seen just once; the ten biggest clones take up under 0.45%. The specimen sequenced was naive CD4+ T cells sorted from blood. These TCRs come from a man younger than 40 in good health. CDR3s include the opening cysteine and the closing phenylalanine or tryptophan. The order of the fields is CDR3 DNA, CDR3 protein, CDR3 length, V gene, J gene, clone size, D gene. The D gene is left open where the match is weak. Rows give clone size only sometimes, using once, few, many, or a class for an expanded clone.

TGTGCCAGCAGCCGAAGAAGACAGGGGGCCCCCACAGATACGCAGTATTTT	CASSRRRQGAPTDTQYF	17	TRBV11-2	TRBJ2-3	NA	TRBD1
TGCGCCAGCAGCTTGGTTTTAAACACCGGGGAGCTGTTTTTT	CASSLVLNTGELFF	14	TRBV5-1	TRBJ2-2	NA	NA
TGTGCCAGCTCCGCTAGCGCCAGCACAGATACGCAGTATTTT	CASSASASTDTQYF	14	TRBV18	TRBJ2-3	NA	NA
TGCAGTGCTAGGCGGGGCAACGAGCAGTACTTC	CSARRGNEQYF	11	TRBV20-1	TRBJ2-7	NA	NA
TGTGCCAGTAGTACCCTCAATCAGCCCCAGCATTTT	CASSTLNQPQHF	12	TRBV19	TRBJ1-5	NA	NA
TGTGCCAGCAGTTCCTTAAACATCAATAGCAATCAGCCCCAGCATTTT	CASSSLNINSNQPQHF	16	TRBV6-6	TRBJ1-5	NA	NA
TGTGCCTGGAGTACCGGGACTTCAAGCTCTGGAAACACCATATATTTT	CAWSTGTSSSGNTIYF	16	TRBV30	TRBJ1-3	NA	NA
TGTGCCAGCAAATCTCTCGCGGTGACCTACGAGCAGTACTTC	CASKSLAVTYEQYF	14	TRBV5-5	TRBJ2-7	NA	NA
TGTGCCAGCAGCCAGGACAACCGATGGGCAGATACGCAGTATTTT	CASSQDNRWADTQYF	15	TRBV14	TRBJ2-3	NA	NA
TGTGCCAGCTCAAGGTGGGACAGGGGCAATGGGGCCAACGTCCTGACTTTC	CASSRWDRGNGANVLTF	17	TRBV18	TRBJ2-6	once	TRBD1
TGTGCCAGCTCACCATATGGGGAGCTGTTTTTT	CASSPYGELFF	11	TRBV18	TRBJ2-2	NA	NA
TGTGCCAGCAGTTTATCAGGGAATCAGCCCCAGCATTTT	CASSLSGNQPQHF	13	TRBV28	TRBJ1-5	NA	NA
TGTGCCAGCAGCCCCCTCCTCAGGGGGTCCGATGAGCAGTTCTTC	CASSPLLRGSDEQFF	15	TRBV5-6	TRBJ2-1	once	TRBD1
TGTGCCAGCAGCTCCGGACCCACAGATACGCAGTATTTT	CASSSGPTDTQYF	13	TRBV5-5	TRBJ2-3	NA	NA
TGCAGCGTTGAACGGGGTGCCCATGAGCAGTTCTTC	CSVERGAHEQFF	12	TRBV29-1	TRBJ2-1	NA	NA
TGTGCCAGCAGTTTACTCCAGGGGCACTATGGCTACACCTTC	CASSLLQGHYGYTF	14	TRBV28	TRBJ1-2	NA	NA
TGTGCCAGCAGTCCCTTAGCGGGAGGGCCCTACGAGCAGTACTTC	CASSPLAGGPYEQYF	15	TRBV28	TRBJ2-7	NA	TRBD2
TGTGCCAGCAAAGAAAACAGGGTTCCCTACGAGCAGTACTTC	CASKENRVPYEQYF	14	TRBV2	TRBJ2-7	NA	NA
TGTGCCAGCGAGCGGGGGGCGGGATCCTACAATGAGCAGTTCTTC	CASERGAGSYNEQFF	15	TRBV5-6	TRBJ2-1	NA	TRBD2
TGCGCCAGCAGCCCCCCGGCCGGTGCAGGGGCTGAAAAACTGTTTTTT	CASSPPAGAGAEKLFF	16	TRBV5-1	TRBJ1-4	once	NA
TGTGCCAGCAGCCCCCGGGTCTGGGGACGTGGGCAGGGAGACAATGAGCAGTTCTTC	CASSPRVWGRGQGDNEQFF	19	TRBV7-7	TRBJ2-1	NA	NA
TGTGCCAGCCGCCCTCAGGCTAATGAAAAACTGTTTTTT	CASRPQANEKLFF	13	TRBV2	TRBJ1-4	NA	NA
TGCGCCAGCAGCTTGGATGGGGACCGTATTGAAAAACTGTTTTTT	CASSLDGDRIEKLFF	15	TRBV5-1	TRBJ1-4	NA	NA
TGTGCCAGCAGCCACTGGGTCGGCACTGAAGCTTTCTTT	CASSHWVGTEAFF	13	TRBV14	TRBJ1-1	NA	NA
TGTGCCAGCAGCTTTCCTAGCGGGAGGGCCATTAAGGCCGGGGAGCTGTTTTTT	CASSFPSGRAIKAGELFF	18	TRBV7-9	TRBJ2-2	NA	TRBD2
TGTGCCAGCAGACGGACAGGGGACCTCTACGAGCAGTACTTC	CASRRTGDLYEQYF	14	TRBV6-1	TRBJ2-7	once	TRBD1
TGCGCCAGCAGCTTTGGGACGGAATACGAGCAGTACTTC	CASSFGTEYEQYF	13	TRBV5-1	TRBJ2-7	NA	NA
TGTGCCAGCAGCTTTAGTACTAGCGGGAGTAGTGATACGCAGTATTTT	CASSFSTSGSSDTQYF	16	TRBV7-9	TRBJ2-3	NA	TRBD2
TGTGCCAGCAGCTTTGAAGGGGGAAGGGGCACAGATACGCAGTATTTT	CASSFEGGRGTDTQYF	16	TRBV7-2	TRBJ2-3	NA	NA
TGTGCCAGCAGCAAGGCCGGGACTAGCGGCACAGATACGCAGTATTTT	CASSKAGTSGTDTQYF	16	TRBV5-5	TRBJ2-3	NA	TRBD2
TGTGCCAGTAGTATTGGAGGGCAGAAGGCCGGGGAGCTGTTTTTT	CASSIGGQKAGELFF	15	TRBV19	TRBJ2-2	NA	NA
TGTGCCCTAGAGACCCAGTACTTC	CALETQYF	8	TRBV6-1	TRBJ2-5	NA	NA
TGTGCCAGCAGTTTGGGACAGGGGGCTTCTAACTATGGCTACACCTTC	CASSLGQGASNYGYTF	16	TRBV28	TRBJ1-2	NA	TRBD1
TGTGCCAGCAGCACTACAGGGGGGAACACCGGGGAGCTGTTTTTT	CASSTTGGNTGELFF	15	TRBV21-1	TRBJ2-2	NA	NA
TGTGCCAGCAGCATCTCCTACGAGCAGTACTTC	CASSISYEQYF	11	TRBV7-2	TRBJ2-7	NA	NA
TGTGCCACCAGCAGAGACCGGGGACTAGCGGGGAGAGAGACCCAGTACTTC	CATSRDRGLAGRETQYF	17	TRBV15	TRBJ2-5	once	TRBD2
TGTGCCAGCAGTCCCAAAACTAGCGTACCCTTGTACTTC	CASSPKTSVPLYF	13	TRBV5-4	TRBJ2-7	NA	TRBD2
TGTGCCAGCAGGGCCCCAGGGTATAGCAATCAGCCCCAGCATTTT	CASRAPGYSNQPQHF	15	TRBV2	TRBJ1-5	NA	NA
TGTGCCAGCTCACCCGGAGGGGACAGGGATCCGGGTTGTTACTTC	CASSPGGDRDPGCYF	15	TRBV18	TRBJ2-7	NA	TRBD1
TGCAGCGTTGCGGGAGGGAGTGACACCGGGGAGCTGTTTTTT	CSVAGGSDTGELFF	14	TRBV29-1	TRBJ2-2	NA	TRBD2
TGTGCCAGCAGTCCTTACCTACATAGCAATCAGCCCCAGCATTTT	CASSPYLHSNQPQHF	15	TRBV6-5	TRBJ1-5	NA	NA
TGCAGTGCTAGAGGGACCGGGGAGCTGTTTTTT	CSARGTGELFF	11	TRBV20-1	TRBJ2-2	NA	NA
TGTGCCAGCAGCCATAGCGGGAGTCGGGCGGAGACCCAGTACTTC	CASSHSGSRAETQYF	15	TRBV11-2	TRBJ2-5	NA	TRBD2
TGTGCCAGCAGCAACCGGGACAAACCTTATGATGAGCAGTTCTTC	CASSNRDKPYDEQFF	15	TRBV9	TRBJ2-1	NA	NA
TGTGCCAGCAGTTTTTCTTGGGGCGGAAACACCATATATTTT	CASSFSWGGNTIYF	14	TRBV28	TRBJ1-3	NA	NA
TGTGCCAGCAGCTCGGGACGGTACAATCAGCCCCAGCATTTT	CASSSGRYNQPQHF	14	TRBV5-6	TRBJ1-5	NA	NA
TGCGCCAGCAGTGAGGATTTAGCGGGAGAGGGTGAGCAGTACTTC	CASSEDLAGEGEQYF	15	TRBV10-1	TRBJ2-7	NA	TRBD2
TGTGCCATCGGGACTAGCGGGAACGAGCAGTACTTC	CAIGTSGNEQYF	12	TRBV19	TRBJ2-7	NA	TRBD2
TGTGCCAGCAGCTTGGCAGGGAGGGCAGATACGCAGTATTTT	CASSLAGRADTQYF	14	TRBV5-6	TRBJ2-3	NA	TRBD2
TGTGCCAGCAGTGACTATCGGGCCAGCTCCAATGAGCAGTTCTTC	CASSDYRASSNEQFF	15	TRBV2	TRBJ2-1	NA	NA
TGTGCCAGCAGCTTAGGACGCTTGACAGGAGATTATAGCAATCAGCCCCAGCATTTT	CASSLGRLTGDYSNQPQHF	19	TRBV7-9	TRBJ1-5	NA	NA
TGTGCCAGCAGCGGAGGGGTAGGGGGTAATGAAAAACTGTTTTTT	CASSGGVGGNEKLFF	15	TRBV7-8	TRBJ1-4	NA	NA
TGTGCCAGCAGTGTTTCTTATACCTACGAGCAGTACTTC	CASSVSYTYEQYF	13	TRBV6-1	TRBJ2-7	NA	NA
TGTGCCTGGAGTGTAAGACAGGGCAATCAGCCCCAGCATTTT	CAWSVRQGNQPQHF	14	TRBV30	TRBJ1-5	NA	NA
TGCGCCAGCAGCTTGGCCATAGCGGCTACCTACAATGAGCAGTTCTTC	CASSLAIAATYNEQFF	16	TRBV5-1	TRBJ2-1	NA	NA
TGTGCCAGCGGGTTCGACCGACCAAGCTATTTT	CASGFDRPSYF	11	TRBV28	TRBJ1-3	NA	NA